The clone carrying this T cell receptor (beta chain) was seen only a few times. No antigen is known for it. The data belong to a study of blood T cells in healthy people across ages. Together with a sample-barcoded 5' primer, a J-beta primer mix was included in a second PCR lasting roughly 7 to 11 cycles. CDR3-containing paired-end reads numbered at least 2.5 million in each sample. Each CDR3 protein gets one entry after TCRdb re-called the 5' RACE reads with MiXCR. Of 1.5 million to 2 million distinct CDR3 sequences listed, about 32% are singletons. The study, taken as a whole, reports: Diversity was higher, and naive CD4+ cells more numerous, in long-lived donors than in aged donors. Diversity of TCR beta correlated strongly with naive T cell percentage.

The material sequenced was blood. This clonotype was sampled from a woman in her 30s in good health.

This chain's CDR3 is CASSEISGTYNEQFF. The CDR3 bases are TGTGCCAGCAGTGAAATCAGCGGGACATACAATGAGCAGTTCTTC. The V and J genes are TRBV6-1 and TRBJ2-1, with a tentative D call TRBD2 (7 bases). This CDR3 is built from 15 residues. V lost 2 bases and J 4 bases, leaving 12 bases between the germline ends. The germline gives CDR1 MNHNS, CDR2 SASEGT.